A selection of T cell receptor beta chains follows, all from one sample in a study of beta chain features in type 1 diabetes. Assay used: immunoSEQ multiplex PCR; TCRdb lists only in-frame clones, some missing. The table has over 120,000 clones, about 10% seen once; the top ten hold under 1.5%. The sequenced material came from naive CD4+ T cells from blood. The origin of the receptors is a man aged 18 to 30 in good health. CDR3s include the opening cysteine and the closing phenylalanine or tryptophan.

V gene	J gene	CDR3 protein
TRBV4-3	TRBJ1-2	CASSQVTGDYGYTF
TRBV29-1	TRBJ1-1	CSVEQNRAAFF
TRBV7-7	TRBJ2-7	CASSADRNYEQYF
TRBV6-4	TRBJ2-5	CASSCIAGGPEETQYF
TRBV30	TRBJ1-5	CAWDRGGNQPQHF
TRBV4-3	TRBJ2-2	CASSQGTSGGTGELFF
TRBV6-6	TRBJ2-1	CASSYRENNEQFF
TRBV27	TRBJ2-7	CASSLYGEQYF
TRBV7-9	TRBJ1-2	CASSSYLQARTNYGYTF
TRBV29-1	TRBJ2-5	CSVEEGTHKETQYF
TRBV4-3	TRBJ1-5	CASSQDVRRGSNQPQHF
TRBV7-8	TRBJ1-6	CASSTRYRGGSPLHF
TRBV7-2	TRBJ1-1	CASSSDRGQTEAFF
TRBV18	TRBJ1-4	CASSPPQVEKLFF
TRBV9	TRBJ2-3	CASSVTGGDIDTQYF
TRBV7-3	TRBJ2-2	CASSRQGNTGELFF
TRBV30	TRBJ2-1	CACGSSSSYNEQFF
TRBV6-1	TRBJ1-5	CASSEDWGSRPQHF
TRBV18	TRBJ2-5	CASSPPEETQYF
TRBV7-2	TRBJ1-2	CASSLDSPRQGGGGYTF
TRBV19	TRBJ2-3	CASSIVSSTDTQYF
TRBV5-1	TRBJ2-2	CASSLGQNTGELFF
TRBV29-1	TRBJ2-1	CSVEDPGTSLLNEQFF
TRBV5-1	TRBJ1-5	CASSLAPVDSNQPQHF
TRBV29-1	TRBJ2-1	CSVRGATYNEQFF
TRBV7-9	TRBJ2-2	CASSLQSGRNTGELFF
TRBV5-1	TRBJ2-7	CASRSGQGGPLSYEQYF
TRBV19	TRBJ1-2	CASSRGSLNYGYTF
TRBV30	TRBJ2-3	CAWSSGTDTQYF
TRBV18	TRBJ2-7	CASSPPFGRVNYEQYF
TRBV9	TRBJ1-3	CASSESRFSGNTIYF
TRBV13	TRBJ2-7	CASSRGEGYPSYEQYF
TRBV6-1	TRBJ2-7	CASSEVGLAAYEQYF
TRBV7-3	TRBJ2-3	CASSSGHQKRDTQYF
TRBV25-1	TRBJ1-2	CASSERTGGYGYTF
TRBV20-1	TRBJ1-1	CSAPNSVEAFF
TRBV6-1	TRBJ1-4	CASSDRGLGEKLFF
TRBV6-1	TRBJ2-1	CASSELPGNEQFF
TRBV2	TRBJ2-3	CASSKRGGRLASDTQYF
TRBV28	TRBJ2-5	CASSLSTGTQYF
TRBV29-1	TRBJ1-1	CSVVDTRNTEAFF
TRBV5-1	TRBJ2-5	CASSPRGRTYQETQYF
TRBV6-1	TRBJ1-2	CASSASEAGNYGYTF
TRBV9	TRBJ2-2	CASSRAGVSGTGELFF
TRBV19	TRBJ1-3	CASTPGGAGNTIYF
TRBV19	TRBJ2-5	CASSNSIQETQYF
TRBV14	TRBJ1-2	CASSPIGGGAGYGYTF
TRBV4-2	.	CASSQATSGGSYEQYF
TRBV5-6	TRBJ2-7	CASSLASGIRTYEQYF
TRBV27	TRBJ1-4	CASSLQGTGTSEKLFF